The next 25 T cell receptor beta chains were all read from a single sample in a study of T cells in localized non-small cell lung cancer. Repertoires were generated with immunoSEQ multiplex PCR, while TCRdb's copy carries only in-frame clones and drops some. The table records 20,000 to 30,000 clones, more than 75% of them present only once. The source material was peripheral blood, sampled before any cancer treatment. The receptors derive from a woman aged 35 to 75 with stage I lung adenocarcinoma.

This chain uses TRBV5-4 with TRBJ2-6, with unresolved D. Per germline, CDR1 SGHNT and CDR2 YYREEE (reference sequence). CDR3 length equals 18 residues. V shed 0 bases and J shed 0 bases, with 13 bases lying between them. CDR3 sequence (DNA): TGTGCCAGCAGCTTGGCCGGCAGTTTCTTCTCTGGGGCCAACGTCCTGACTTTC. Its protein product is CASSLAGSFFSGANVLTF.

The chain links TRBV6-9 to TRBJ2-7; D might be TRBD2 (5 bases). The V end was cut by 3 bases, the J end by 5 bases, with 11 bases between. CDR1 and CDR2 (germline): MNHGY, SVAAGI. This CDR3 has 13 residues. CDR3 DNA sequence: TGTGCCAGCAGTTACTTTCGGGATAACGAGCAGTACTTC. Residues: CASSYFRDNEQYF.

The CDR3: CASSYSSEAGELFF. The CDR3 coding sequence is TGTGCCAGCAGTTACTCTTCCGAGGCCGGGGAGCTGTTTTTT. This rearrangement joins TRBV6-6 to TRBJ2-2; D is undetermined. Looked up from germline, CDR1 is MNHNY and CDR2 is SVGAGI (reference sequence). Trimming removed 0 bases from V and 6 bases from J, with 8 bases in between. The CDR3 runs 14 residues.

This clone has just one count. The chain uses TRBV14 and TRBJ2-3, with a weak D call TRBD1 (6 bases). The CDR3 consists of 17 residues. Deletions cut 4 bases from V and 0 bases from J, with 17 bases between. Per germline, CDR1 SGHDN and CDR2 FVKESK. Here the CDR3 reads CASSPHRGRTSTDTQYF. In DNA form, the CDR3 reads TGTGCCAGCAGCCCGCATAGGGGGAGAACTAGCACAGATACGCAGTATTTT.

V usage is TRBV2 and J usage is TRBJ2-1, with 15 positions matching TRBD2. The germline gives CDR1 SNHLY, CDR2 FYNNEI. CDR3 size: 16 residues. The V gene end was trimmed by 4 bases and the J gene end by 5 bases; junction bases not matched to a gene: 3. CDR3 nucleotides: TGTGCCAGCAGTGCGGGACTAGCGGGGGGAGACAATGAGCAGTTCTTC. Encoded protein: CASSAGLAGGDNEQFF. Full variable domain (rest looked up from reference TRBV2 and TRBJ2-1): EPEVTQTPSHQVTQMGQEVILRCVPISNHLYFYWYRQILGQKVEFLVSFYNNEISEKSEIFDDQFSVERPDGSNFTLKIRSTKLEDSAMYFCASSAGLAGGDNEQFFGPGTRLTVL.

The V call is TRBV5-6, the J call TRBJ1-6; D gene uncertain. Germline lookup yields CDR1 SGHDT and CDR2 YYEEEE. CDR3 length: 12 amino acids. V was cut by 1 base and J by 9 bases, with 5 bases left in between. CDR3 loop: CASSLMGSPLHF. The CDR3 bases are TGTGCCAGCAGCTTGATGGGTTCACCCCTCCACTTT. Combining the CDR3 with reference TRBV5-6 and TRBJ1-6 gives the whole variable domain DAGVTQSPTHLIKTRGQQVTLRCSPKSGHDTVSWYQQALGQGPQFIFQYYEEEERQRGNFPDRFSGHQFPNYSSELNVNALLLGDSALYLCASSLMGSPLHFGNGTRLTVT.

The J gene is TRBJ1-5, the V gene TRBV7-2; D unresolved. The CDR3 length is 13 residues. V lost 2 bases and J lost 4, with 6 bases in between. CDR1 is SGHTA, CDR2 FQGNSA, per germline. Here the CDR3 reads CASSLPGNQPQHF. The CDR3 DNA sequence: TGTGCCAGCAGCTTACCAGGTAATCAGCCCCAGCATTTT.

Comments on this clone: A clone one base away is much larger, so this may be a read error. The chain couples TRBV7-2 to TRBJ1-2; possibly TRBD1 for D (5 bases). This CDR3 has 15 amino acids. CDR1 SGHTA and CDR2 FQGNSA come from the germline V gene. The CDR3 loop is CARSLVVPGVYGYTF. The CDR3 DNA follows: TGTGCCAGAAGCTTAGTTGTTCCGGGGGTCTATGGCTACACCTTC.

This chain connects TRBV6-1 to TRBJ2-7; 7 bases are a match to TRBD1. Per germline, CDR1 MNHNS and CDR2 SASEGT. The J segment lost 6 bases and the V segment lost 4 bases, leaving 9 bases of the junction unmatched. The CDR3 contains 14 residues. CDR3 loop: CASSAGQVLSEQYF. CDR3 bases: TGTGCCAGCAGTGCTGGACAGGTTCTCTCCGAGCAGTACTTC.

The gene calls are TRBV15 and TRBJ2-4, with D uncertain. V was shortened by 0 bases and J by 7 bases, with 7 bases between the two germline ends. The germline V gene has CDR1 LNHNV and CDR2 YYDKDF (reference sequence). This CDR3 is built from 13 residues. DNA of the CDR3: TGTGCCACCAGCAGAGATCTGGGGAACATTCAGTACTTC. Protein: CATSRDLGNIQYF.

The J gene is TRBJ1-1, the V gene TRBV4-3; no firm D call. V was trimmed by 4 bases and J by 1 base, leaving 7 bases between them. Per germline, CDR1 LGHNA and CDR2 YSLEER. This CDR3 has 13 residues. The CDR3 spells CASSRVWNTEAFF. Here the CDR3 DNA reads TGCGCCAGCAGCCGAGTGTGGAACACTGAAGCTTTCTTT.

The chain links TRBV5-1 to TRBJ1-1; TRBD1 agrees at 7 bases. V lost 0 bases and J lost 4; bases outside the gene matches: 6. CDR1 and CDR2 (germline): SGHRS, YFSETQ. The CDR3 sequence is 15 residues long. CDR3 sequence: CASSLVPDRATEAFF. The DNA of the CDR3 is TGCGCCAGCAGCTTGGTTCCAGACAGGGCCACTGAAGCTTTCTTT.

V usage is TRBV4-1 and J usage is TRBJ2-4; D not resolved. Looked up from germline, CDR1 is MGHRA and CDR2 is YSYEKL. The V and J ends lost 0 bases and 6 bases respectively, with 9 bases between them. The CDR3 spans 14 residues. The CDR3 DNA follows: TGCGCCAGCAGCCAAGATTGGCAAGGAAACATTCAGTACTTC. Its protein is CASSQDWQGNIQYF.

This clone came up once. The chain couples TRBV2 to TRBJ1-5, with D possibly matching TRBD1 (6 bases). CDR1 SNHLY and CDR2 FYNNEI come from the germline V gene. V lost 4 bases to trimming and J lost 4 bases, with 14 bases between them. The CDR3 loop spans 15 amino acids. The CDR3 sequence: CASSALGGQNQPQHF. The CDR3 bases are TGTGCCAGCAGTGCCCTAGGGGGGCAGAATCAGCCCCAGCATTTT.

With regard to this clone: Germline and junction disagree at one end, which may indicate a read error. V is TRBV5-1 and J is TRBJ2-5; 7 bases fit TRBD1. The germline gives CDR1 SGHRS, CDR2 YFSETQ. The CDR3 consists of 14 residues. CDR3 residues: CASSLEAGGETQYF. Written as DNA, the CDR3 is TGCGCCAGCAGTTTGGAGGCAGGGGGAGAGACCCAGTACTTC.

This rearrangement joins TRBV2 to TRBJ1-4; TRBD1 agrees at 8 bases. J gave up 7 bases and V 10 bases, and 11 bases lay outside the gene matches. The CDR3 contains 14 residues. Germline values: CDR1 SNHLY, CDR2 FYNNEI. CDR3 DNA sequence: TGTGCCAACGGGAGGACAGGGAGTTCTGAAAAACTGTTTTTT. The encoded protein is CANGRTGSSEKLFF.

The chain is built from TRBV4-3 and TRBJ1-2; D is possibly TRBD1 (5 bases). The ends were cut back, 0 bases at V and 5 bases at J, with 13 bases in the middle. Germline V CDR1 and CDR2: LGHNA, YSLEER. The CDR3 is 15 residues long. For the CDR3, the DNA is TGCGCCAGCAGCCAAGATCTTGGGGGAAGTTATGGCTACACCTTC. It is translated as CASSQDLGGSYGYTF.

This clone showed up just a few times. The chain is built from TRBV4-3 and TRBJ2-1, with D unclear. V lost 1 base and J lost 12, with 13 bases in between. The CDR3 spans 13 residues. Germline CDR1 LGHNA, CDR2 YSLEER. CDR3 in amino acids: CASSQGKGVGQFF. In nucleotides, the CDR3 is TGCGCCAGCAGCCAAGGAAAAGGAGTAGGGCAGTTCTTC.

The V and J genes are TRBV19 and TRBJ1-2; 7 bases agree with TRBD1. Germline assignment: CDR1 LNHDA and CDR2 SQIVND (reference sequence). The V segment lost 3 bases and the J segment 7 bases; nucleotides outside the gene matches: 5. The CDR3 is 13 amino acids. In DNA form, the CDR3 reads TGTGCCAGTAGTATTGCAACAGGGGTTGGCTACACCTTC. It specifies CASSIATGVGYTF.

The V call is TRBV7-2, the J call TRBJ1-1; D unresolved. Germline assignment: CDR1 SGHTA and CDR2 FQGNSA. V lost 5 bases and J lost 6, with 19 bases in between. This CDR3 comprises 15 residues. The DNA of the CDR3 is TGTGCCAGCAGCCCGCGACTCTCCGCCAACGCTGAAGCTTTCTTT. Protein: CASSPRLSANAEAFF.

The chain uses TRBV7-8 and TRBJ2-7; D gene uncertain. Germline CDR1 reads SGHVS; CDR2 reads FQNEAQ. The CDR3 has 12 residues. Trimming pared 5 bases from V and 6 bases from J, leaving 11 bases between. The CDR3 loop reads CASSPSYREQYF. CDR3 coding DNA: TGTGCCAGCAGCCCAAGCTATCGCGAGCAGTACTTC. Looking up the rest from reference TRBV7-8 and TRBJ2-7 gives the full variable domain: GAGVSQSPRYKVAKRGQDVALRCDPISGHVSLFWYQQALGQGPEFLTYFQNEAQLDKSGLPSDRFFAERPEGSVSTLKIQRTQQEDSAVYLCASSPSYREQYFGPGTRLTVT.

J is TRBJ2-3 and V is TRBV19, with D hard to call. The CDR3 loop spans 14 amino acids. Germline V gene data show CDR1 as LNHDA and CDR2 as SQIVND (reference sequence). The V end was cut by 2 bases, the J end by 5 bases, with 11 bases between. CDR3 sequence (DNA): TGTGCCAGTAGTATAAACAAAGGGCGAGATACGCAGTATTTT. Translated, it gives CASSINKGRDTQYF.

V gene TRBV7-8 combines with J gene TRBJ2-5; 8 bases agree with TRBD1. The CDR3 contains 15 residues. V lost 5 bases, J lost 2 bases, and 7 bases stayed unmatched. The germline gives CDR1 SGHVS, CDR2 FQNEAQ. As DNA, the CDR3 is TGTGCCAGCAGCACCGGACAGGGAAAACAAGAGACCCAGTACTTC. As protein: CASSTGQGKQETQYF.

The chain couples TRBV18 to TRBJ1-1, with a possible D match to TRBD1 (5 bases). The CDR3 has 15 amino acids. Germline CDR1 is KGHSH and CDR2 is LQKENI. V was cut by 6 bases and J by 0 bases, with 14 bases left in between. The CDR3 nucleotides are TGTGCCAGCTCTGCTGGGGGATTGATGAACACTGAAGCTTTCTTT. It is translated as CASSAGGLMNTEAFF.

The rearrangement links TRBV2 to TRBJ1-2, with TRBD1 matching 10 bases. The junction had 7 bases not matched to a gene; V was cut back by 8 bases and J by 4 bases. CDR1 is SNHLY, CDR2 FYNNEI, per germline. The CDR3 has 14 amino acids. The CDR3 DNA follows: TGTGCCAGCGCGAGGGACAGGGGATCCTATGGCTACACCTTC. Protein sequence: CASARDRGSYGYTF.